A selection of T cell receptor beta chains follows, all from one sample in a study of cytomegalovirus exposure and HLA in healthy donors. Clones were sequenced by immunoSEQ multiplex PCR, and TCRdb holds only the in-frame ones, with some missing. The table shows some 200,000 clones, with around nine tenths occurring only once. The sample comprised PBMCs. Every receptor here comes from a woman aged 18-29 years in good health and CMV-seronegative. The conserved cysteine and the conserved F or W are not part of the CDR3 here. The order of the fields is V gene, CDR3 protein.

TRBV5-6 ASSLALLPGGTDTQY
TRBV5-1 ASSLEGGGASGRDEQF
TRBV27 ASTTTGLAGSTQY
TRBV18 ASSPPSGTGELF
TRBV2 ASSGTSGSQADTQY
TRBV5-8 ASSTDSYNSPLH
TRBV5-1 ASSGTGSFDEQF
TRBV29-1 SVGTGTGKTQY
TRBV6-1 ASGATSGRINEQF
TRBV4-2 AIGTNKRDNEQF
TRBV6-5 ASSYGQGTSGNTIY
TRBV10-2 ASSDQVLYEQY
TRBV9 ASSTGTSGSGVNEQY
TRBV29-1 SVPGGSGNTIY
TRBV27 ASSFRGTDILVYEQY
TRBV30 AWRNTGTGYT
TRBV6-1 ASRLAGGPGEQF
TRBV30 AWSDTRQGTGNTIY
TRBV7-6 ASSPTGGGLPGELF